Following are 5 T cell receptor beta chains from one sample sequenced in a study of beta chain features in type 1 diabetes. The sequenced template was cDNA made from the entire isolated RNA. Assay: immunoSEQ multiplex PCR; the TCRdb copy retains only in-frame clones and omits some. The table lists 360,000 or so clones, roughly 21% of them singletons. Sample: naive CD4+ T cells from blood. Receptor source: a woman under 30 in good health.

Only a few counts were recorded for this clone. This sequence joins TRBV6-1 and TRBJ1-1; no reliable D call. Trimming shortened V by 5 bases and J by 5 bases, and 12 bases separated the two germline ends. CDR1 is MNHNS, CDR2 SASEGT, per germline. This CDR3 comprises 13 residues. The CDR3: CASSREIGTEAFF. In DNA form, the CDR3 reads TGTGCCAGCAGTCGGGAAATTGGGACTGAAGCTTTCTTT.

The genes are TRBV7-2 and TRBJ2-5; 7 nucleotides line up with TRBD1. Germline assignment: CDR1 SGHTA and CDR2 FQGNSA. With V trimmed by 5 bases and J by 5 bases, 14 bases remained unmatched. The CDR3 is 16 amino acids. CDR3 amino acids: CASSLTRTGSEETQYF. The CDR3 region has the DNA TGTGCCAGCAGCCTAACCCGGACAGGTTCGGAGGAGACCCAGTACTTC.

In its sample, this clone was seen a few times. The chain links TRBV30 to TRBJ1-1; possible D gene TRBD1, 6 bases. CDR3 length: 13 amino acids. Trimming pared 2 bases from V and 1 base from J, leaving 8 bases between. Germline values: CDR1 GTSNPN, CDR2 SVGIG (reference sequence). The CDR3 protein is CAWSQGQNTEAFF. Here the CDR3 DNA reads TGTGCCTGGAGTCAGGGACAGAACACTGAAGCTTTCTTT. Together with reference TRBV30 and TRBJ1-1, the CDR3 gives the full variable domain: SQTIHQWPATLVQPVGSPLSLECTVEGTSNPNLYWYRQAAGRGLQLLFYSVGIGQISSEVPQNLSASRPQDRQFILSSKKLLLSDSGFYLCAWSQGQNTEAFFGQGTRLTVV.

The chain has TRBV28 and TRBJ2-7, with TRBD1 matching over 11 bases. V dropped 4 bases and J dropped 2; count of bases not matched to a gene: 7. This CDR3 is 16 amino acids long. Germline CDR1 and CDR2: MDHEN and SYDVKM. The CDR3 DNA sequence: TGTGCCAGCAGTTCCTTTCGGGACAGGGGGACCTACGAGCAGTACTTC. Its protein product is CASSSFRDRGTYEQYF.

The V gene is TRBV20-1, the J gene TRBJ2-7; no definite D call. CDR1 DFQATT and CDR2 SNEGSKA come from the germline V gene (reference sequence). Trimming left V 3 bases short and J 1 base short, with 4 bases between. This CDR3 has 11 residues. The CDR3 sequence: CSARRSYEQYF. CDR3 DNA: TGCAGTGCTAGGCGGTCCTACGAGCAGTACTTC.